This T cell receptor beta chain came from a study of blood T cell repertoires in COVID-19. Overall study: Whether acute or convalescent, the COVID-19 samples came from the United States, Italy and Spain. T cells, B-cell-depleted T cells, or PBMCs provided the cDNA or gDNA that served as material.

Original handling: Amplification with reference gene primers provided the estimates of nucleated cell counts. Produced via immunoSEQ multiplex PCR; TCRdb's table is partial and in-frame only. The V and J calls and clone size were taken over from that table, and D and trimming were inferred from the DNA. The sample holds over 120,000 clones, over 85% seen once. The CDR3 runs to 15 residues. Germline trimming cut 5 bases from V and 3 bases from J; bases unmatched to any gene: 6. The germline CDR1 and CDR2 sequences are SEHNR and FQNEAQ (reference sequence). The chain couples TRBV7-9 to TRBJ2-7; TRBD1 agrees at 11 bases. This receptor was identified in a human donor in a cohort sampled during active COVID-19. Sequencing was carried out using peripheral blood. CDR3 DNA: TGTGCCAGCAGCACTACCGGGACAGGGGGCTACGAGCAGTACTTC. Translation: CASSTTGTGGYEQYF.